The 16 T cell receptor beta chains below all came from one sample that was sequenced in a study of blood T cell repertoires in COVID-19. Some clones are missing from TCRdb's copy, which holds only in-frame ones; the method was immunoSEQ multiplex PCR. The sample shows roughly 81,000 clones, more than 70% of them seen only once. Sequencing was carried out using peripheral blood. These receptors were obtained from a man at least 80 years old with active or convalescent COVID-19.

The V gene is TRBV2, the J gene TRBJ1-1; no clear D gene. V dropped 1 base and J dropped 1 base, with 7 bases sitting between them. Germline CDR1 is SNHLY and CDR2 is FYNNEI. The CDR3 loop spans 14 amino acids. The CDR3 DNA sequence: TGTGCCAGCAGTGAAGGCAGGTCGAACACTGAAGCTTTCTTT. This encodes CASSEGRSNTEAFF. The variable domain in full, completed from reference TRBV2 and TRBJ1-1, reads EPEVTQTPSHQVTQMGQEVILRCVPISNHLYFYWYRQILGQKVEFLVSFYNNEISEKSEIFDDQFSVERPDGSNFTLKIRSTKLEDSAMYFCASSEGRSNTEAFFGQGTRLTVV.

The DNA of the CDR3 is TGCGCCAGCAGCTTGCGACTATCTGGGGCCAACGTCCTGACTTTC. Its protein is CASSLRLSGANVLTF. V gene TRBV5-1 combines with J gene TRBJ2-6; maybe TRBD2 (5 bases). This CDR3 spans 15 amino acids. V was trimmed by 1 base and J by 1 base, leaving 6 bases between them. The germline V gene encodes CDR1 SGHRS and CDR2 YFSETQ.

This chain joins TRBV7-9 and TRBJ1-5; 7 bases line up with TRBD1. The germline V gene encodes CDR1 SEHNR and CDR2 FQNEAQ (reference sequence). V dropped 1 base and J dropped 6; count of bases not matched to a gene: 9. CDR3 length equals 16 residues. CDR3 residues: CASSLESPGGGQPQHF. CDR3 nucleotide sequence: TGTGCCAGCAGCTTAGAGAGCCCAGGGGGTGGTCAGCCCCAGCATTTT.

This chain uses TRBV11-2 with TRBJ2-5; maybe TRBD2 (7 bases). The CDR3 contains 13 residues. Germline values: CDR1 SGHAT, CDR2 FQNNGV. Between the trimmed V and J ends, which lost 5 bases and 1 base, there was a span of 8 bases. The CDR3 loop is CASSRGAQETQYF. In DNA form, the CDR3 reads TGTGCCAGCAGCCGGGGGGCCCAAGAGACCCAGTACTTC.

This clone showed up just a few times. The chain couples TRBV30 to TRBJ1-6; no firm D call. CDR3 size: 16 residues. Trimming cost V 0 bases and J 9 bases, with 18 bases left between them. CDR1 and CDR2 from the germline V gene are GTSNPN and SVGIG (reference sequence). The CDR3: CAWSVLRRREGSPLHF. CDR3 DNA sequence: TGTGCCTGGAGTGTTCTACGTCGGAGGGAAGGTTCACCCCTCCACTTT. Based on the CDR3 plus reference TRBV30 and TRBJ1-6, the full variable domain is SQTIHQWPATLVQPVGSPLSLECTVEGTSNPNLYWYRQAAGRGLQLLFYSVGIGQISSEVPQNLSASRPQDRQFILSSKKLLLSDSGFYLCAWSVLRRREGSPLHFGNGTRLTVT.

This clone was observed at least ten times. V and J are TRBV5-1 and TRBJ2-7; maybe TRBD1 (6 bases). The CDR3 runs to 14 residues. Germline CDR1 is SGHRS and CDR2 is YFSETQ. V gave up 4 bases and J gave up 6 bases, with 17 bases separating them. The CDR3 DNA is TGCGCCAGCAGCCTCTGGATGGGGGCGGGCGAGCAGTACTTC. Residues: CASSLWMGAGEQYF.

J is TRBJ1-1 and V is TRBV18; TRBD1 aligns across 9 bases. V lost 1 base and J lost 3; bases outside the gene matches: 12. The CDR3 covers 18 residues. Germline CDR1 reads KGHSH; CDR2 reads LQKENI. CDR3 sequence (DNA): TGTGCCAGCTCACCACGACAGGGGGGTATAAAGGAGGACACTGAAGCTTTCTTT. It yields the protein CASSPRQGGIKEDTEAFF.

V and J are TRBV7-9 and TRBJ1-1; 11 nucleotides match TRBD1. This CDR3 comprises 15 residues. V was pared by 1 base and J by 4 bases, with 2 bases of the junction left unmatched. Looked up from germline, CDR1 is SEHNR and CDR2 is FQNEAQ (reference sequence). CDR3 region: CASSLGGQGGTEAFF. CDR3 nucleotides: TGTGCCAGCAGCTTAGGGGGACAGGGGGGCACTGAAGCTTTCTTT.

The CDR3 DNA sequence: TGTGCCAGCTCCCAGGGGGCGGACTATGGCTACACCTTC. Amino acids: CASSQGADYGYTF. This chain joins TRBV18 and TRBJ1-2, with TRBD1 matching over 8 bases. The V segment lost 6 bases and the J segment 3 bases; nucleotides outside the gene matches: 3. The CDR3 spans 13 residues. Looked up from germline, CDR1 is KGHSH and CDR2 is LQKENI. The full variable domain, in which reference TRBV18 and TRBJ1-2 provide the parts outside the CDR3, is NAGVMQNPRHLVRRRGQEARLRCSPMKGHSHVYWYRQLPEEGLKFMVYLQKENIIDESGMPKERFSAEFPKEGPSILRIQQVVRGDSAAYFCASSQGADYGYTFGSGTRLTVV.

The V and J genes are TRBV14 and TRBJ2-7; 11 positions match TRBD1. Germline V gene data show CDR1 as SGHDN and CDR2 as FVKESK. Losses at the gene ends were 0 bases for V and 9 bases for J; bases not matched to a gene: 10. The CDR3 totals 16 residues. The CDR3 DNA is TGTGCCAGCAGCCAAGATCCAGGGACAGGGGGTAGGCGGCAGTACTTC. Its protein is CASSQDPGTGGRRQYF.

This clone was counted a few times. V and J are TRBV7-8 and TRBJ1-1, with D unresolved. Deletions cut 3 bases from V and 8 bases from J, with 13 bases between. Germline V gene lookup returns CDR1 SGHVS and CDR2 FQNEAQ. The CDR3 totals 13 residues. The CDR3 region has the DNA TGTGCCAGCAGCTTCGGAGCCGGGGAAGAAGCTTTCTTT. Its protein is CASSFGAGEEAFF.

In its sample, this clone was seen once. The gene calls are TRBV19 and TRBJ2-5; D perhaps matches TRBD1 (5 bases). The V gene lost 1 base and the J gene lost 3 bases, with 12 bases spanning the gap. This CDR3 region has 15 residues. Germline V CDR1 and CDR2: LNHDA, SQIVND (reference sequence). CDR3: CASSIGAGLKETQYF. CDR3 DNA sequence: TGTGCCAGTAGTATAGGTGCAGGGTTAAAAGAGACCCAGTACTTC.

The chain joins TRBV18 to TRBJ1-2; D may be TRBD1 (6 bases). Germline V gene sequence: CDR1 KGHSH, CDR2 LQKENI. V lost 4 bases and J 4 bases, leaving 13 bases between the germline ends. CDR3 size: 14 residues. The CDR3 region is CASSQGDQSYGYTF. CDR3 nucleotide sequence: TGTGCCAGCTCACAGGGGGACCAGAGCTATGGCTACACCTTC.

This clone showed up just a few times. The CDR3 loop reads CASSLETGSYGYTF. Here the CDR3 DNA reads TGCGCCAGCAGCTTGGAGACAGGGAGTTATGGCTACACCTTC. The chain combines TRBV5-1 with TRBJ1-2; TRBD1 agrees at 7 bases. The CDR3 extends over 14 amino acids. Germline V gene lookup returns CDR1 SGHRS and CDR2 YFSETQ. The V gene end was trimmed by 0 bases and the J gene end by 5 bases; junction bases not matched to a gene: 4.

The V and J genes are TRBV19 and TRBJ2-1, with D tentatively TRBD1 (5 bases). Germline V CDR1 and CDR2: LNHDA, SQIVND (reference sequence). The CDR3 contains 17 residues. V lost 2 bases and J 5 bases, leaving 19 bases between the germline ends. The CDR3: CASSIRGSSAGHNEQFF. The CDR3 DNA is TGTGCCAGTAGTATAAGGGGTTCGTCGGCAGGCCACAATGAGCAGTTCTTC. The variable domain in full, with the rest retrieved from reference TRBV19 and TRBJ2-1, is DGGITQSPKYLFRKEGQNVTLSCEQNLNHDAMYWYRQDPGQGLRLIYYSQIVNDFQKGDIAEGYSVSREKKESFPLTVTSAQKNPTAFYLCASSIRGSSAGHNEQFFGPGTRLTVL.

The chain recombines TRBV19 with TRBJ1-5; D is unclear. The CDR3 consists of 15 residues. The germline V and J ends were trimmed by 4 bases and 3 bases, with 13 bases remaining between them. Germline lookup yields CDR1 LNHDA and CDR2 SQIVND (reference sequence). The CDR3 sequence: CASSTGVGINQPQHF. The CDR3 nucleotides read TGTGCCAGTAGTACCGGGGTCGGAATCAATCAGCCCCAGCATTTT.